The source of this T cell receptor beta chain is a study of CD8+ T cells in alopecia areata. Worth noting for this clone: Its antigen remains unidentified.

The germline V gene has CDR1 GTSNPN and CDR2 SVGIG (reference sequence). V lost 3 bases and J 1 base, leaving 7 bases between the germline ends. This CDR3 contains 12 residues. Roughly 5 patients' sorted CD4+ cells yielded CD25+CD127- cells. Lesional scalp tissue (obtained by punch biopsy) and peripheral blood were collected from alopecia areata patients. Sorting of PBMCs yielded the CD4+ and CD8+ T cells. The study's findings and limits: Sequenced scalp T cells also include alphabeta T cells resident in normal skin. Clonality in lesional scalp, especially alopecia totalis/universalis, exceeded that of normal scalp.

In each case, RNA was isolated and then reverse transcribed into cDNA as the sequencing template. TCRdb's copy holds only in-frame clones and misses some; the assay was immunoSEQ multiplex PCR. The data hold roughly 20,000 clones, with 60% to 65% observed a single time. What was sequenced was CD4+ Tregs sorted from blood. The chain employs TRBV30 and TRBJ2-7; D is unresolved. The receptor was isolated from a human donor with alopecia areata. The CDR3 spells CAWREASYEQYF. CDR3 in DNA: TGTGCCTGGAGAGAAGCTTCCTACGAGCAGTACTTC. The entire variable domain, with the rest obtained from reference TRBV30 and TRBJ2-7, is as follows: SQTIHQWPATLVQPVGSPLSLECTVEGTSNPNLYWYRQAAGRGLQLLFYSVGIGQISSEVPQNLSASRPQDRQFILSSKKLLLSDSGFYLCAWREASYEQYFGPGTRLTVT.